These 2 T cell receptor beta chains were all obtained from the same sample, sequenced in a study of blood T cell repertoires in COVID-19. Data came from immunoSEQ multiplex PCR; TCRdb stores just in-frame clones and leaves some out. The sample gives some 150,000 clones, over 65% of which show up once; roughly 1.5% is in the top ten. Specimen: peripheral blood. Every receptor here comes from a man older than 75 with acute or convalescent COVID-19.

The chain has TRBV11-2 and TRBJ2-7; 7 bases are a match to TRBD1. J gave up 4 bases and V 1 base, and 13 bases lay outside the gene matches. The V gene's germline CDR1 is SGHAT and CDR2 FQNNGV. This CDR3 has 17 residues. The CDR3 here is CASSLVGGVFSGYEQYF. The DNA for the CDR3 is TGTGCCAGCAGCTTAGTAGGGGGCGTCTTTTCCGGATACGAGCAGTACTTC.

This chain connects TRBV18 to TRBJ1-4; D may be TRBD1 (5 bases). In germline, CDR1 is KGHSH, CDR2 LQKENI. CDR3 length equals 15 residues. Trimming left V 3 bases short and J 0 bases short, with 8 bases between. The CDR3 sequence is CASSPDSATNEKLFF. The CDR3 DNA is TGTGCCAGCTCACCCGACAGTGCAACTAATGAAAAACTGTTTTTT. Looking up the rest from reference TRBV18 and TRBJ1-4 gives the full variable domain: NAGVMQNPRHLVRRRGQEARLRCSPMKGHSHVYWYRQLPEEGLKFMVYLQKENIIDESGMPKERFSAEFPKEGPSILRIQQVVRGDSAAYFCASSPDSATNEKLFFGSGTQLSVL.